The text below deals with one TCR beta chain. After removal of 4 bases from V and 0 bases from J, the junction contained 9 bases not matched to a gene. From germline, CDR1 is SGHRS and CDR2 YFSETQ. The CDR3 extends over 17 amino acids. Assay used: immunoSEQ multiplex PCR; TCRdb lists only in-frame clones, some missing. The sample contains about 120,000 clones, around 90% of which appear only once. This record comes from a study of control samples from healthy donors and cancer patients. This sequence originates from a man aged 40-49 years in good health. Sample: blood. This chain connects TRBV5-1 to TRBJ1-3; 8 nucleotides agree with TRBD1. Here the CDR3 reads CASSPSGTGYSGNTIYF. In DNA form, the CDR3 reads TGCGCCAGCAGCCCCTCCGGGACAGGTTACTCTGGAAACACCATATATTTT.